These 10 T cell receptor beta chains were sequenced from one sample in a study of blood T cell repertoires in COVID-19. Here immunoSEQ multiplex PCR was the method, and the copy in TCRdb shows in-frame clones only, minus some. This table has about 380,000 clones, about 88% appearing once. What was sequenced was PBMCs or T cells enriched from blood (not recorded which). These receptor sequences come from a young woman who had recovered from COVID-19.

This chain uses TRBV7-4 with TRBJ1-3; possible D gene TRBD1, 5 bases. Germline V lookup: CDR1 SGHVT, CDR2 SQSDAQ. The CDR3 covers 16 residues. V lost 5 bases and J 0 bases, leaving 14 bases between the germline ends. CDR3 DNA sequence: TGTGCCAGCAGCCCCGACAGTCTCACCTCTGGAAACACCATATATTTT. It encodes CASSPDSLTSGNTIYF.

V is TRBV5-8 and J is TRBJ1-5; D gene ambiguous. The CDR3 totals 12 residues. Germline V gives CDR1 SGHTS, CDR2 YDEGEE. V was trimmed by 4 bases and J by 3 bases, leaving 5 bases between them. This chain's CDR3 is CASSPFNQPQHF. The CDR3 DNA reads TGTGCCAGCAGCCCCTTCAATCAGCCCCAGCATTTT.

The chain is built from TRBV6-5 and TRBJ2-5; TRBD2 aligns across 11 bases. This CDR3 has 16 residues. J lost 5 bases, V lost 2 bases, and 7 bases had no gene match. Germline V CDR1 and CDR2: MNHEY, SVGAGI. In DNA, the CDR3 is TGTGCCAGCAGTTACCATGGGACTAGCGGTGCGGAGACCCAGTACTTC. Amino acid sequence: CASSYHGTSGAETQYF.

This sequence joins TRBV29-1 and TRBJ1-5; tentative D call: TRBD1 (6 bases). The V end was cut by 6 bases, the J end by 4 bases, with 16 bases between. Per the germline V gene, CDR1 is SQVTM and CDR2 is ANQGSEA. The CDR3 totals 14 residues. In DNA, the CDR3 is TGCAGCGTCGGTTCCGGGACACTTAATCAGCCCCAGCATTTT. Translating it yields CSVGSGTLNQPQHF.

The chain combines TRBV27 with TRBJ1-4; no firm D call. With 5 bases removed from V and 0 bases from J, the gap between germline ends came to 7 bases. Germline CDR1 is MNHEY and CDR2 is SMNVEV (reference sequence). CDR3 size: 14 residues. The CDR3 loop is CASSRSATNEKLFF. DNA for the CDR3: TGTGCCAGCAGTCGGTCTGCAACTAATGAAAAACTGTTTTTT. Full variable domain (rest looked up from reference TRBV27 and TRBJ1-4): EAQVTQNPRYLITVTGKKLTVTCSQNMNHEYMSWYRQDPGLGLRQIYYSMNVEVTDKGDVPEGYKVSRKEKRNFPLILESPSPNQTSLYFCASSRSATNEKLFFGSGTQLSVL.

The chain combines TRBV15 with TRBJ1-3; TRBD1 might be the D (5 bases). Trimming removed 9 bases from V and 1 base from J, with 10 bases in between. The germline CDR1 and CDR2 sequences are LNHNV and YYDKDF (reference sequence). This CDR3 has 13 amino acids. The CDR3 region is CATVEGSGNTIYF. Here the CDR3 DNA reads TGTGCCACTGTGGAGGGGTCTGGAAACACCATATATTTT.

The J gene is TRBJ2-5, the V gene TRBV4-3, with D possibly TRBD2 on 6 matching bases. The germline CDR1 and CDR2 sequences are LGHNA and YSLEER. CDR3 length: 15 amino acids. V was cut by 1 base and J by 1 base, with 10 bases left in between. The CDR3 is CASSQVWRGQETQYF. As DNA, the CDR3 is TGCGCCAGCAGCCAAGTTTGGAGGGGCCAAGAGACCCAGTACTTC.

V usage is TRBV4-2 and J usage is TRBJ2-5; 12 nucleotides line up with TRBD2. V gave up 0 bases and J gave up 4 bases; unmatched junction bases: 6. The CDR3 runs 17 residues. CDR1 and CDR2 (germline): LGHNA, YNFKEQ. The CDR3 is CASSQDQLAGGLETQYF. CDR3 nucleotides: TGTGCCAGCAGCCAAGATCAGCTAGCGGGGGGGTTAGAGACCCAGTACTTC.

V usage is TRBV11-2 and J usage is TRBJ2-5; 11 bases map to TRBD2. The CDR3 spans 17 residues. Germline CDR1 and CDR2: SGHAT and FQNNGV. After removal of 1 base from V and 5 bases from J, the junction contained 9 bases not matched to a gene. CDR3 sequence reads: CASSLGVAGGPRETQYF. The CDR3 DNA follows: TGTGCCAGCAGCTTAGGGGTAGCGGGGGGGCCGAGGGAGACCCAGTACTTC.

V gene TRBV5-6 combines with J gene TRBJ1-5; a weak D match, TRBD1 (6 bases). Germline V gene sequence: CDR1 SGHDT, CDR2 YYEEEE. This CDR3 has 16 amino acids. The ends were cut back, 4 bases at V and 0 bases at J, with 14 bases in the middle. The CDR3: CASSRGQLYSNQPQHF. Written as DNA, the CDR3 is TGTGCCAGCAGCCGCGGACAGCTCTATAGCAATCAGCCCCAGCATTTT.